A single sample is the source of the 27 T cell receptor beta chains below, sequenced in a study of T cells expressing NK-cell markers. Each CDR3 protein gets one entry in TCRdb, which reprocessed the 5' RACE reads and gives no DNA. The sample data list 350,000 to 450,000 distinct CDR3 sequences. Sample: blood T cells: a sorted CD56 or NKG2C T cell subset, CD4+ or CD8+ T cells, or bulk PBMC T cells (not recorded which). The source is a man aged 18 to 70 in good health.

This rearrangement joins TRBV10-3 to TRBJ2-3. Germline CDR1 ENHRY, CDR2 SYGVKD. The CDR3 contains 16 residues. The CDR3 region is CAISEQVHSSTDTQYF.

The chain carries TRBV29-1 and TRBJ2-1. Germline CDR1 and CDR2: SQVTM and ANQGSEA. The CDR3 sequence is 14 residues long. This CDR3 is CSVVKLSSYNEQFF.

The rearrangement uses TRBV18 and TRBJ1-6; the D gene TCRdb calls, TRBD1, cannot be checked with no DNA. The germline V gene encodes CDR1 KGHSH and CDR2 LQKENI. This CDR3 spans 14 amino acids. CDR3 loop: CASSPVTGVSPLHF.

The rearrangement joins TRBV14 to TRBJ2-2; TCRdb names TRBD2, which stays unverified in the absence of DNA. The CDR3 contains 18 residues. Per the germline V gene, CDR1 is SGHDN and CDR2 is FVKESK. The CDR3 spells CASSQLSSGGRNTGELFF.

This chain joins TRBV20-1 and TRBJ2-5; TCRdb names TRBD1, which stays unverified in the absence of DNA. The CDR3 covers 15 residues. Per the germline V gene, CDR1 is DFQATT and CDR2 is SNEGSKA (reference sequence). The CDR3: CSAINGQGAEETQYF.

The chain recombines TRBV6-5 with TRBJ1-1. Germline V gene sequence: CDR1 MNHEY, CDR2 SVGAGI. The CDR3 is made up of 14 amino acids. The CDR3 protein is CASSYSAGNTEAFF.

The J gene is TRBJ2-1, the V gene TRBV14; TCRdb reports TRBD1, a call that lacks DNA to check it against. The CDR3 loop spans 15 amino acids. Germline values: CDR1 SGHDN, CDR2 FVKESK. CDR3 amino acids: CASSRPGRSSGGQFF.

This chain uses TRBV7-6 with TRBJ1-4; without DNA, the TCRdb call of TRBD1 cannot be checked. The CDR3 is 15 amino acids. Germline V gene sequence: CDR1 SGHVS, CDR2 FNYEAQ. CDR3 loop: CASSSRTGVGEKLFF.

CDR3 sequence reads: CASSWFYEQYF. The chain uses TRBV28 and TRBJ2-7. Germline V gene lookup returns CDR1 MDHEN and CDR2 SYDVKM. This CDR3 is 11 amino acids long.

CDR3 sequence reads: CASSTIDRRSSYEQYF. The rearrangement joins TRBV11-1 to TRBJ2-7; TCRdb calls TRBD1, which cannot be checked without DNA. The CDR3 sequence is 16 residues long. CDR1 and CDR2 from the germline V gene are SGHAT and FQDESV (reference sequence).

This chain joins TRBV5-1 and TRBJ1-2; without DNA, the TCRdb call of TRBD1 cannot be checked. The CDR3 is 16 residues long. The germline V gene has CDR1 SGHRS and CDR2 YFSETQ. This CDR3 reads CASSTRGTGFDYGYTF.

The chain carries TRBV9 and TRBJ2-1; as DNA is missing, the TRBD2 call by TCRdb cannot be tested. Per germline, CDR1 SGDLS and CDR2 YYNGEE. The CDR3 spans 18 residues. The CDR3 loop is CASSVGRASGGINNEQFF.

CDR3 protein: CAISEGKHLSTDTQYF. The chain joins TRBV10-3 to TRBJ2-3. Germline CDR1 is ENHRY and CDR2 is SYGVKD. The CDR3 contains 16 residues.

This chain joins TRBV6-1 and TRBJ2-1; lacking DNA, the TRBD2 call made by TCRdb goes unchecked. The V gene's germline CDR1 is MNHNS and CDR2 SASEGT. The CDR3 consists of 16 residues. The CDR3 here is CASGKGSGGPGNEQFF.

The chain couples TRBV12-3 or TRBV12-4 to TRBJ2-2; TCRdb outputs TRBD2, but without DNA this stays unchecked. The length of the CDR3 is 14 residues. The CDR3 region is CASGRGGSTGELFF.

V usage is TRBV6-5 and J usage is TRBJ1-3; TCRdb's assignment of TRBD1 cannot be checked, as there is no DNA. This CDR3 spans 14 amino acids. Germline values: CDR1 MNHEY, CDR2 SVGAGI. CDR3 residues: CASSYTRQTNTIYF.

V usage is TRBV6-5 and J usage is TRBJ2-1. The CDR3 contains 14 residues. Per germline, CDR1 MNHEY and CDR2 SVGAGI. The CDR3 protein is CASSYWAQDNEQFF.

This sequence joins TRBV6-2 or TRBV6-3 and TRBJ2-7. Germline V gene data show CDR1 as MNHEY and CDR2 as SVGEGT. The CDR3 is 15 amino acids. CDR3 loop: CASSYSNPNSYEQYF.

The chain combines TRBV7-9 with TRBJ1-1; TCRdb's D gene call, TRBD1, goes unchecked for lack of DNA. CDR1 and CDR2 from the germline V gene are SEHNR and FQNEAQ (reference sequence). The CDR3 is 16 residues long. The CDR3 loop reads CASSLAGTGMNTEAFF.

The chain is built from TRBV7-2 and TRBJ2-7; the D gene TCRdb calls, TRBD1, cannot be checked with no DNA. The CDR3 runs to 14 residues. Germline V gene data show CDR1 as SGHTA and CDR2 as FQGNSA. The CDR3 here is CASSGQGAIDEQYF.

The chain recombines TRBV7-2 with TRBJ2-3. In germline, CDR1 is SGHTA, CDR2 FQGNSA. CDR3 size: 15 residues. CDR3 region: CASSPRVGLTDTQYF. The entire variable domain, with the rest obtained from reference TRBV7-2 and TRBJ2-3, is as follows: GAGVSQSPSNKVTEKGKDVELRCDPISGHTALYWYRQSLGQGLEFLIYFQGNSAPDKSGLPSDRFSAERTGGSVSTLTIQRTQQEDSAVYLCASSPRVGLTDTQYFGPGTRLTVL.

This chain uses TRBV20-1 with TRBJ2-7; as DNA is missing, the TRBD2 call by TCRdb cannot be tested. Germline loops: CDR1 DFQATT, CDR2 SNEGSKA (reference sequence). The CDR3 totals 13 residues. The CDR3 reads CSAREVAGGEQYF.

This sequence joins TRBV7-3 and TRBJ1-2; TCRdb picks TRBD1, but there is no DNA to check that call. This CDR3 comprises 13 residues. The V gene's germline CDR1 is SGHTA and CDR2 FQGTGA. The CDR3: CASSHRDRAGYTF.

CDR3 residues: CAWSRSVNTEAFF. The chain has TRBV30 and TRBJ1-1. The CDR3 consists of 13 residues. CDR1 is GTSNPN, CDR2 SVGIG, per germline (reference sequence).

V usage is TRBV20-1 and J usage is TRBJ2-7; the TRBD2 assignment by TCRdb is unverifiable without DNA. The CDR3 is made up of 12 amino acids. Germline V lookup: CDR1 DFQATT, CDR2 SNEGSKA (reference sequence). The CDR3 reads CSAWAENYEQYF.

The gene calls are TRBV5-1 and TRBJ1-4; TCRdb lists TRBD1, though no DNA is available to test this call. Germline loops: CDR1 SGHRS, CDR2 YFSETQ. This CDR3 spans 14 amino acids. CDR3 amino acids: CASSSTGLREKLFF.

V is TRBV19 and J is TRBJ1-5. In germline, CDR1 is LNHDA, CDR2 SQIVND (reference sequence). There are 11 residues in the CDR3. CDR3 loop: CASSSTQPQHF. Looking up the rest from reference TRBV19 and TRBJ1-5 gives the full variable domain: DGGITQSPKYLFRKEGQNVTLSCEQNLNHDAMYWYRQDPGQGLRLIYYSQIVNDFQKGDIAEGYSVSREKKESFPLTVTSAQKNPTAFYLCASSSTQPQHFGDGTRLSIL.